This T cell receptor (beta chain) was observed in a study of blood T cell repertoires in COVID-19. Clones were sequenced by immunoSEQ multiplex PCR, and TCRdb holds only the in-frame ones, with some missing. Of 150,000 to 200,000 clones listed, approximately 91% are singletons. This TCR was recovered from a young man with acute or convalescent COVID-19. Sequenced sample: peripheral blood.

This chain's CDR3 is CASSDWQANEKLFF. For the CDR3, the DNA is TGTGCCAGCAGTGATTGGCAAGCTAATGAAAAACTGTTTTTT. The V call is TRBV2, the J call TRBJ1-4, with D unclear. The CDR3 length is 14 residues. V lost 3 bases and J 3 bases, leaving 8 bases between the germline ends. The germline V gene has CDR1 SNHLY and CDR2 FYNNEI.